In its sample, the clone carrying this T cell receptor (beta chain) was seen many times. The germline gives CDR1 SQVTM, CDR2 ANQGSEA. V lost 5 bases to trimming and J lost 1 base, with 3 bases between them. The CDR3 runs to 11 residues. Germline DNA was also extracted, and blood RNA derived from unsorted whole blood. This record comes from a study of tumor-infiltrating lymphocytes in primary liver carcinoma. A primer matching the constant region was used to make TCR beta cDNA from approximately 500 ng of total RNA. Three rounds of nested multiplex PCR with slightly modified ARM-PCR produced TCR beta libraries. TRBV1-TRBV30 forward primers and a C-beta reverse primer were used in the first two PCR rounds, which each ran for around 10 cycles. TCRdb itself ran the multiplex PCR reads through MiXCR, one entry per CDR3 protein. The sample lists more than 150,000 distinct CDR3 sequences, about 60% seen once, with approximately 68% in the top ten.

The V gene is TRBV29-1, the J gene TRBJ2-1; D remains unclear. The TCR sequence derives from a man in his forties with primary liver carcinoma and hepatitis B virus infection. The sample consisted of peripheral blood. CDR3 protein: CSVSSYNEQFF. Written as DNA, the CDR3 is TGCAGCGTTTCGTCCTACAATGAGCAGTTCTTC.